The present TCR beta chain was sequenced within a study of cytomegalovirus exposure and HLA in healthy donors. Notes on the study in general: Most sequenced TCRs were rare (though some public TCRs occurred in many donors).

Only in-frame clones appear in the TCRdb table, and some are missing; sequencing was by immunoSEQ multiplex PCR. The repertoire includes over 200,000 clones, around 86% of them detected once, and 2% to 2.5% sits in the top ten. The germline CDR1 and CDR2 sequences are SEHNR and FQNEAQ (reference sequence). With 4 bases removed from V and 0 bases from J, the gap between germline ends came to 13 bases. This CDR3 has 17 amino acids. About this clone itself: What it recognizes is unknown.

The chain links TRBV7-9 to TRBJ2-6; D remains unclear. The receptor was isolated from a woman aged 18 to 35 in good health and CMV-seropositive. Material: PBMCs. The CDR3 loop is CASSSSFGFSGANVLTF. CDR3 bases: TGTGCCAGCAGCTCCTCTTTCGGTTTCTCTGGGGCCAACGTCCTGACTTTC.